Presented here are 26 T cell receptor beta chains from one specimen sequenced in a study of blood T cells in healthy people across ages. Through a sample-barcoded 5' primer and a J-beta primer mix, a second PCR was run for roughly 7 to 11 cycles. Using its own MiXCR run on the 5' RACE reads, TCRdb lists one record per CDR3 protein. The sample has about 730,000 distinct CDR3 sequences, roughly 44% seen once. Sequencing was performed on blood. The receptors were sampled from a woman in her sixties in good health.

This clonotype was recorded a few times. This chain connects TRBV20-1 to TRBJ2-7; TRBD1 matches at 10 bases. Germline V gene data show CDR1 as DFQATT and CDR2 as SNEGSKA (reference sequence). The CDR3 has 15 residues. J was trimmed by 5 bases and V by 1 base; bases with no gene match: 8. The CDR3 spells CSARASRQGANEQYF. The CDR3 coding sequence is TGCAGTGCTAGAGCCTCGAGACAGGGGGCTAACGAGCAGTACTTC.

The V gene is TRBV25-1, the J gene TRBJ2-7; 8 bases line up with TRBD1. Germline assignment: CDR1 MGHDK and CDR2 SYGVNS. Trimming took 8 bases from V and 4 from J; bases not matched to a gene: 4. The length of the CDR3 is 12 residues. CDR3 DNA: TGTGCCAGCGGGGACAGGTGGTACGAGCAGTACTTC. Amino acid sequence: CASGDRWYEQYF.

The V and J genes are TRBV28 and TRBJ2-1; 8 bases fit TRBD1. The V gene end was trimmed by 10 bases and the J gene end by 7 bases; junction bases not matched to a gene: 6. The CDR3 loop spans 12 amino acids. Germline CDR1 reads MDHEN; CDR2 reads SYDVKM. CDR3 loop: CATLDRVNEQFF. The CDR3 nucleotides are TGTGCCACCCTGGACAGGGTTAATGAGCAGTTCTTC.

In this sample, this clonotype turned up a few times. The chain joins TRBV25-1 to TRBJ2-5; D remains unclear. The assigned J gene may be wrong: the sequence end matches TRBJ2-7 better. The CDR3 covers 13 residues. Looked up from germline, CDR1 is MGHDK and CDR2 is SYGVNS. CDR3 region: CASSESWRSEQYF. The CDR3 DNA follows: TGTGCCAGCAGTGAATCATGGCGGAGCGAGCAGTACTTC.

There are a few counts of this clonotype. The V and J genes are TRBV20-1 and TRBJ2-5; no firm D call. The CDR3 loop spans 12 amino acids. V lost 3 bases and J 5 bases, leaving 10 bases between the germline ends. The germline gives CDR1 DFQATT, CDR2 SNEGSKA (reference sequence). CDR3 amino acids: CSASQERETQYF. DNA for the CDR3: TGCAGTGCTAGCCAAGAGAGGGAGACCCAGTACTTC.

The chain carries TRBV14 and TRBJ2-7; no clear D gene. This CDR3 spans 15 amino acids. The germline CDR1 and CDR2 sequences are SGHDN and FVKESK. V shed 6 bases and J shed 7 bases, with 22 bases lying between them. CDR3 amino acids: CASSRSVLNHNEQYF. DNA for the CDR3: TGTGCCAGCAGTCGTTCCGTACTCAATCACAATGAGCAGTACTTC.

The chain combines TRBV7-8 with TRBJ2-7, with 8 bases that match TRBD1. CDR3 size: 15 residues. After removal of 7 bases from V and 0 bases from J, the junction contained 8 bases not matched to a gene. Germline V gene data show CDR1 as SGHVS and CDR2 as FQNEAQ. Here the CDR3 DNA reads TGTGCCAGCACCAAGACAGGGGAGTACTCCTACGAGCAGTACTTC. Translating gives CASTKTGEYSYEQYF.

This clonotype was seen a handful of times. In DNA form, the CDR3 reads TGCAGTGCTAGAGAAGTCAGGGCCCTAGCTAACTATGGCTACACCTTC. It encodes CSAREVRALANYGYTF. The chain recombines TRBV20-1 with TRBJ1-2, with a possible D match to TRBD1 (5 bases). The CDR3 is made up of 16 amino acids. Germline values: CDR1 DFQATT, CDR2 SNEGSKA (reference sequence). The V end lost 0 bases, the J end lost 0 bases, and 14 bases lay between the germline ends.

This clonotype is a singleton in its sample. The rearrangement joins TRBV5-1 to TRBJ2-1, with 13 positions matching TRBD2. The CDR3 is 16 residues long. V shed 4 bases, J shed 7 bases, and the junction held 8 bases outside the gene matches. Germline-derived CDR1 and CDR2 are SGHRS and YFSETQ. CDR3 sequence: CASSLVLAGGWNEQFF. The CDR3 DNA sequence: TGCGCCAGCAGCCTTGTACTAGCGGGAGGGTGGAATGAGCAGTTCTTC.

The rearrangement links TRBV5-1 to TRBJ1-1; D is unresolved. Trimming removed 3 bases from V and 4 bases from J, with 10 bases in between. The CDR3 runs 13 residues. CDR1 SGHRS and CDR2 YFSETQ come from the germline V gene. The CDR3 here is CASSSDLGTEAFF. DNA of the CDR3: TGCGCCAGCAGCTCTGATCTAGGCACTGAAGCTTTCTTT.

This clonotype was observed a handful of times. V is TRBV6-5 and J is TRBJ2-5, with D tentatively TRBD1 (5 bases). Between the trimmed V and J ends, which lost 0 bases and 1 base, there was a span of 9 bases. This CDR3 has 15 amino acids. Germline V gene lookup returns CDR1 MNHEY and CDR2 SVGAGI. The CDR3 region has the DNA TGTGCCAGCAGTTACTCTGGCAGGGTCCAAGAGACCCAGTACTTC. Amino acids: CASSYSGRVQETQYF.

The chain links TRBV7-3 to TRBJ2-5; TRBD1 matches at 10 bases. The CDR3 has 15 amino acids. The V gene end was trimmed by 5 bases and the J gene end by 0 bases; junction bases not matched to a gene: 3. The germline V gene encodes CDR1 SGHTA and CDR2 FQGTGA. CDR3 region: CASSRTGGYQETQYF. The DNA for the CDR3 is TGTGCCAGCAGCCGGACAGGGGGGTACCAAGAGACCCAGTACTTC.

The V gene is TRBV4-2, the J gene TRBJ2-1, with 11 bases lining up with TRBD2. The germline gives CDR1 LGHNA, CDR2 YNFKEQ. V lost 0 bases to trimming and J lost 9 bases; unmatched junction nucleotides: 4. The CDR3 has 15 amino acids. The CDR3, as DNA: TGTGCCAGCAGCCAAGAGAGTAGCGGGGGGGTTGAGCAGTTCTTC. Amino acid sequence: CASSQESSGGVEQFF.

This clonotype showed up just a few times. The DNA for the CDR3 is TGTGCCAGCATCGGGAGGACAGCCCTTTCCTACGAGCAGTACTTC. This sequence encodes CASIGRTALSYEQYF. The chain is built from TRBV6-5 and TRBJ2-7; perhaps TRBD2 as D (7 bases). The CDR3 covers 15 residues. CDR1 MNHEY and CDR2 SVGAGI come from the germline V gene. Between the trimmed V and J ends, which lost 7 bases and 1 base, there was a span of 17 bases.

This clonotype was counted only a few times. This chain joins TRBV29-1 and TRBJ1-1; 8 nucleotides agree with TRBD1. The germline V gene has CDR1 SQVTM and CDR2 ANQGSEA. V lost 5 bases and J lost 1; bases outside the gene matches: 6. This CDR3 contains 14 residues. CDR3 in amino acids: CSVPQGAGNTEAFF. In DNA, the CDR3 is TGCAGCGTTCCTCAGGGGGCTGGGAACACTGAAGCTTTCTTT.

The chain links TRBV29-1 to TRBJ1-4, with 9 nucleotides matching TRBD1. This CDR3 comprises 13 residues. Looked up from germline, CDR1 is SQVTM and CDR2 is ANQGSEA. V shed 6 bases, J shed 6 bases, and the junction held 5 bases outside the gene matches. The CDR3 DNA sequence: TGCAGCGTGAAGGGGACAGGGTATGAAAAACTGTTTTTT. It specifies CSVKGTGYEKLFF.

This clonotype has more than one count but fewer than ten. The chain carries TRBV10-3 and TRBJ1-1; D unresolved. Germline V CDR1 and CDR2: ENHRY, SYGVKD. CDR3 size: 13 residues. V was pared by 7 bases and J by 1 base, with 10 bases between. The CDR3 region is CAITPDGNTEAFF. The CDR3 nucleotides are TGTGCCATCACCCCCGACGGGAACACTGAAGCTTTCTTT.

This clonotype turned up a few times. The chain's CDR3 is CSAPPGGIGETQYF. In DNA form, the CDR3 reads TGCAGTGCTCCGCCCGGGGGCATCGGGGAGACCCAGTACTTC. The chain employs TRBV20-1 and TRBJ2-7; the D gene could be TRBD1 or TRBD2 (6 bases each). The DNA end lines up better with TRBJ2-5; the J call may be wrong. The CDR3 sequence is 14 residues long. Germline loops: CDR1 DFQATT, CDR2 SNEGSKA (reference sequence).

A remark on this clonotype: This may be a read error: a much more frequent sequence differs by one nucleotide. The CDR3 protein is CASSLQGQETRYF. The DNA for the CDR3 is TGTGCCAGCAGCTTACAGGGCCAAGAGACCCGGTACTTC. The chain recombines TRBV12-3 or TRBV12-4 with TRBJ2-5; D may be TRBD1 (6 bases). The CDR3 has 13 amino acids.

V is TRBV28 and J is TRBJ2-7; TRBD2 matches 8 bases. Unmatched junction bases numbered 4, after V lost 1 base and J lost 2 bases. This CDR3 is built from 15 residues. Looked up from germline, CDR1 is MDHEN and CDR2 is SYDVKM. The CDR3 nucleotides are TGTGCCAGCAGTTTATCTGATAGCGGGACCTACGAGCAGTACTTC. Amino acid sequence: CASSLSDSGTYEQYF.

V and J are TRBV27 and TRBJ2-7; perhaps TRBD2 as D (5 bases). V was cut by 4 bases and J by 2 bases, with 15 bases left in between. The germline V gene has CDR1 MNHEY and CDR2 SMNVEV (reference sequence). The CDR3 is 15 amino acids. CDR3 loop: CASSSHVAGAYEQYF. The CDR3 DNA reads as TGTGCCAGCAGTTCCCACGTGGCGGGCGCCTACGAGCAGTACTTC.

The chain is built from TRBV20-1 and TRBJ1-2; 9 bases are shared with TRBD1. Germline lookup yields CDR1 DFQATT and CDR2 SNEGSKA (reference sequence). This CDR3 has 14 amino acids. The V and J ends lost 0 bases and 6 bases, in that order; junction bases with no gene match: 5. The CDR3 DNA reads TGCAGTGCTAGAGAACAACAGGGGGCGCATGGCTACACCTTC. Translation: CSAREQQGAHGYTF.

The chain couples TRBV20-1 to TRBJ2-7, with TRBD2 matching over 9 bases. The CDR3 covers 13 residues. V gave up 5 bases and J gave up 5 bases; unmatched junction bases: 7. CDR1 DFQATT and CDR2 SNEGSKA come from the germline V gene (reference sequence). CDR3 bases: TGCAGTGCTGCTATAGCGGGAGTGAACGAGCAGTACTTC. It yields the protein CSAAIAGVNEQYF.

This clonotype showed up many times. V and J are TRBV7-3 and TRBJ2-1; maybe TRBD2 (6 bases). The germline V gene has CDR1 SGHTA and CDR2 FQGTGA. Trimming removed 6 bases from V and 1 base from J, with 13 bases in between. The CDR3 is made up of 15 amino acids. The CDR3 DNA sequence: TGTGCCAGCAGTTTGACAGCGGGTTCCTACAATGAGCAGTTCTTC. It encodes CASSLTAGSYNEQFF. The full variable domain, in which reference TRBV7-3 and TRBJ2-1 provide the parts outside the CDR3, is GAGVSQTPSNKVTEKGKYVELRCDPISGHTALYWYRQSLGQGPEFLIYFQGTGAADDSGLPNDRFFAVRPEGSVSTLKIQRTERGDSAVYLCASSLTAGSYNEQFFGPGTRLTVL.

V and J are TRBV6-1 and TRBJ1-2, with TRBD1 matching 8 bases. Germline V CDR1 and CDR2: MNHNS, SASEGT. The junction had 4 bases not matched to a gene; V was cut back by 2 bases and J by 2 bases. CDR3 size: 15 residues. The CDR3 region is CASSEHRGANYGYTF. The CDR3 DNA follows: TGTGCCAGCAGTGAACACAGGGGGGCAAACTATGGCTACACCTTC.

This clonotype showed up just a few times. The rearrangement uses TRBV6-4 and TRBJ2-2; D gene ambiguous. The CDR3 extends over 13 amino acids. The V gene's germline CDR1 is MRHNA and CDR2 SNTAGT. Trimming removed 2 bases from V and 5 bases from J, with 6 bases in between. CDR3 coding DNA: TGTGCCAGCAGTGACGGGGTTACCGGGGAGCTGTTTTTT. Encoded protein: CASSDGVTGELFF.